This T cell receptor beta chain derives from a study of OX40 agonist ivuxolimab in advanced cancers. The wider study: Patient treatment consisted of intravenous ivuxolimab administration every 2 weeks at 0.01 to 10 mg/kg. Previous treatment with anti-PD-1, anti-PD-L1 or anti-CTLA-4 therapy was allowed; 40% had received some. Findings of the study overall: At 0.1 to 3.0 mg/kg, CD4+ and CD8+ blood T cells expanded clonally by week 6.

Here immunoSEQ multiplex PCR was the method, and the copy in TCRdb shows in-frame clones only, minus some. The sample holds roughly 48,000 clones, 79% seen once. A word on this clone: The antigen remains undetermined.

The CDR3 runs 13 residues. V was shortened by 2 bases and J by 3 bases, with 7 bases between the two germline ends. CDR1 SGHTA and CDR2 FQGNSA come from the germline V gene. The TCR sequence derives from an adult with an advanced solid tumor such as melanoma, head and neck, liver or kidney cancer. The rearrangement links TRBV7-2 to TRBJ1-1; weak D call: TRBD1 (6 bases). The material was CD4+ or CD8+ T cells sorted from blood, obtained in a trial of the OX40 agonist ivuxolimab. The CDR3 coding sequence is TGTGCCAGCAGCTTACAGGGGTACACTGAAGCTTTCTTT. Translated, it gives CASSLQGYTEAFF.